The sequence of this T cell receptor beta chain was determined in a study of OX40 agonist ivuxolimab in advanced cancers. Study-wide background: Previous treatment with anti-PD-1, anti-PD-L1 or anti-CTLA-4 therapy was allowed; more than 35% had received some.

Findings of the study overall: Certain nonresponders additionally had low normalized T-cell clonal expansion.

Exclusion applied to patients with autoimmune disease history or systemic immunosuppression. Sequencing used immunoSEQ multiplex PCR; TCRdb keeps in-frame clones, though not all of them. The sample carries tens of thousands of clones, about 90% recorded once. The CDR3 sequence is 15 residues long. Trimming shortened V by 0 bases and J by 4 bases, and 12 bases separated the two germline ends. Germline loops: CDR1 MNHEY, CDR2 SVGAGI. Only one count was recorded for this clone. Antigen unknown. This clonotype was obtained from an adult with an advanced solid tumor such as melanoma, head and neck, liver or kidney cancer. The chain joins TRBV6-5 to TRBJ1-1; D gene ambiguous. This sample comprised CD4+ or CD8+ T cells sorted from blood, obtained in a trial of the OX40 agonist ivuxolimab. The chain's CDR3 is CASSYSVGRGTEAFF. In DNA form, the CDR3 reads TGTGCCAGCAGTTACTCAGTAGGGAGAGGCACTGAAGCTTTCTTT.